These T cell receptor beta chains were read from a single sample in a study of cytomegalovirus exposure and HLA in healthy donors. The repertoire was sequenced with immunoSEQ multiplex PCR; TCRdb's copy has only in-frame clones and lacks some. The data contain some 150,000 clones, more than 75% of them seen just once; the ten biggest clones take up roughly 3.2%. Source material: PBMCs. The receptor source for this set is a man aged 18 to 29 in good health and CMV-seropositive. CDR3s include the opening cysteine and the closing phenylalanine or tryptophan.

V gene,J gene,CDR3 protein
TRBV5-1,TRBJ2-2,CASSFQPGLASGELFF
TRBV11-3,TRBJ2-5,CASSLGPGKESEETQYF
TRBV7-2,TRBJ1-5,CASSPGQGHQPQHF
TRBV29-1,TRBJ2-5,CSVEKGAGETQYF
TRBV4-2,TRBJ2-1,CASSQNSGESPMYEQFF
TRBV5-6,TRBJ2-7,CASSRSEYEQYF
TRBV6-1,-,CASSLPYEQYF
TRBV6-5,TRBJ2-1,CASSFRPQAEQFF
TRBV6-5,TRBJ2-4,CAGPDIQYF
TRBV28,TRBJ1-2,CASSSSDSANYGYTF
TRBV5-4,TRBJ1-1,CASSFSGRANTEAFF
TRBV5-1,TRBJ1-6,CASSWDRSSYNSPLHF
TRBV27,TRBJ2-6,CASSLNGGGRGSGANVLTF
TRBV7-2,TRBJ1-2,CASSLLGANGYTF
TRBV28,TRBJ1-1,CASSLGQGAAEAFF
TRBV5-1,TRBJ2-2,CASSLGLGAWDTGELFF
TRBV5-1,TRBJ2-7,CASSSDRGGEQYF
TRBV27,TRBJ1-5,CASSPIGAAPQHF
TRBV27,TRBJ2-1,CASSSRLAGGYNEQFF
TRBV4-1,TRBJ1-1,CASSETGDTEAFF
TRBV25-1,TRBJ1-1,CASRDRGDTEAFF
TRBV6-6,TRBJ1-1,CASIEDTEAFF
TRBV6-5,TRBJ1-2,CASRPDSVDGYTF
TRBV19,TRBJ1-3,CASRQRDIQSSGNTIYF
TRBV7-9,TRBJ2-5,CASSLSSGEQYF
TRBV5-1,TRBJ2-2,CASSLALLLAGENTGELFF
TRBV28,TRBJ2-7,CASSLQGDRGYDEQYF
TRBV27,TRBJ2-1,CASSMAGFSYNEQFF
TRBV7-9,TRBJ1-1,CASSLLRAGSTEAFF
TRBV29-1,TRBJ2-5,CSVSGDGETQYF
TRBV10-3,TRBJ2-7,CATGLAEAYEQYF
TRBV5-1,TRBJ2-3,CASSFDRGQADTQYF
TRBV15,TRBJ2-1,CATSSRGGWRNHEQFF
TRBV28,TRBJ2-7,CASSQTSGRAFRGEQYF
TRBV28,TRBJ2-7,CASSLPRGEQYF
TRBV2,TRBJ2-7,CASSGGVAGSYEQYF
TRBV5-6,TRBJ1-2,CASRPTGVLNYGYTF
TRBV5-1,TRBJ2-7,CASSFGQGGFREQYF
TRBV7-9,TRBJ1-2,CASSSGQDGYTF
TRBV9,TRBJ2-3,CASSVGFWGGSSTDTQYF